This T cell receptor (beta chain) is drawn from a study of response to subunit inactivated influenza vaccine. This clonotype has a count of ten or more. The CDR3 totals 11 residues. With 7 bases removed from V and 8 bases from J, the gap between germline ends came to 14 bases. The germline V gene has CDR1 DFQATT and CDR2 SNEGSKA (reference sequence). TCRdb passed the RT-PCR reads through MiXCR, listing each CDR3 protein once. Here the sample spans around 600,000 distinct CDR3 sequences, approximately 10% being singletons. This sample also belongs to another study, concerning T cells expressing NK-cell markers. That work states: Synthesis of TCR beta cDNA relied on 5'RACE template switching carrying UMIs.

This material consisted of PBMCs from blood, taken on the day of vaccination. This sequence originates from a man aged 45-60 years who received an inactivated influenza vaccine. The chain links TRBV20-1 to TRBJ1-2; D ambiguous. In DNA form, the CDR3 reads TGCAGTGGCCTGTGGATGGTCGGCTACACCTTC. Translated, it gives CSGLWMVGYTF.